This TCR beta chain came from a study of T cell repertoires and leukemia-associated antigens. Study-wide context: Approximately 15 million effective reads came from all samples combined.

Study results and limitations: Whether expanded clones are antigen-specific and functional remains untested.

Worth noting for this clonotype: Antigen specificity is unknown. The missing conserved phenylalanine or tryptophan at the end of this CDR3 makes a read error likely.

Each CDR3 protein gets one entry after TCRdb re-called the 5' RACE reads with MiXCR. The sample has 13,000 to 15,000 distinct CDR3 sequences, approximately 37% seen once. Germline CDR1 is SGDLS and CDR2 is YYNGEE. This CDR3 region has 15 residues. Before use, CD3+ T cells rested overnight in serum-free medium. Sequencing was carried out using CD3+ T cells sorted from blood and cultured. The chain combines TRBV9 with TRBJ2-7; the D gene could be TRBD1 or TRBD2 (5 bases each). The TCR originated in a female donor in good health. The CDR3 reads CASSRGDYTIYKQYS. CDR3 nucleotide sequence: TGTGCCAGCAGCAGAGGGGATTACACGATCTACAAGCAGTACTCC.